The entry below describes one T cell receptor beta chain. TCRdb's table, derived via immunoSEQ multiplex PCR, lists solely in-frame clones and lacks some. Of roughly 78,000 clones listed, approximately 87% are singletons. The ends were cut back, 0 bases at V and 0 bases at J, with 9 bases in the middle. Germline assignment: CDR1 SEHNR and CDR2 FQNEAQ (reference sequence). The CDR3 totals 16 residues. The data are from a study of blood T cell repertoires in COVID-19. The receptor was derived from a woman of 80 years or more with acute or convalescent COVID-19. The chain combines TRBV7-9 with TRBJ1-3; a weak D match, TRBD1 (5 bases). Sequencing was carried out using peripheral blood. CDR3 protein: CASSLAGGYSGNTIYF. CDR3 bases: TGTGCCAGCAGCTTAGCCGGGGGGTACTCTGGAAACACCATATATTTT.